Presented here are 15 T cell receptor beta chains from one specimen sequenced in a study of T cell responses to AZD1222 COVID-19 vaccine. Generated by immunoSEQ multiplex PCR, the TCRdb table keeps only in-frame clones and is missing some. The sample consists of 85,000 to 90,000 clones, around 90% of them appearing once. The material sequenced was peripheral blood, taken on day 0 of MenACWY control vaccination. The receptors originated from an adult in good health.

The J gene is TRBJ1-6, the V gene TRBV27; 9 bases line up with TRBD1. There are 15 residues in the CDR3. Germline loops: CDR1 MNHEY, CDR2 SMNVEV (reference sequence). With 7 bases clipped from V and 7 bases from J, the junction kept 8 bases outside the gene matches. The CDR3: CASTRRDRENSPLHF. In DNA form, the CDR3 reads TGTGCCAGCACCCGCCGGGACAGGGAGAATTCACCCCTCCACTTT.

V gene TRBV5-5 combines with J gene TRBJ2-7, with D maybe TRBD2 (5 bases). Trimming stripped 4 bases from V and 3 bases from J, with 11 bases between. This CDR3 is 13 amino acids long. Per the germline V gene, CDR1 is SGHKS and CDR2 is YYEKEE (reference sequence). The CDR3 loop reads CASSQLGRYEQYF. The CDR3 DNA sequence: TGTGCCAGCAGCCAACTAGGGCGCTACGAGCAGTACTTC.

This chain connects TRBV7-8 to TRBJ2-3; the D gene is possibly TRBD1 (6 bases). The V and J ends lost 1 base and 2 bases respectively, with 16 bases between them. Germline CDR1 SGHVS, CDR2 FQNEAQ. This CDR3 has 17 residues. This CDR3 is CASSLGTTGHNTDTQYF. The CDR3 DNA reads as TGTGCCAGCAGCTTAGGGACCACGGGACACAACACAGATACGCAGTATTTT.

The chain carries TRBV2 and TRBJ1-6; no clear D gene. The CDR3 contains 14 residues. V dropped 4 bases and J dropped 7 bases, with 11 bases sitting between them. Germline V gene sequence: CDR1 SNHLY, CDR2 FYNNEI. CDR3 sequence reads: CASSAGSLNSPLHF. In nucleotides, the CDR3 is TGTGCCAGCAGTGCCGGGTCCTTGAATTCACCCCTCCACTTT.

This clone was counted a single time. The V call is TRBV18, the J call TRBJ2-5; D not resolved. Germline-derived CDR1 and CDR2 are KGHSH and LQKENI. Deletions cut 3 bases from V and 5 bases from J, with 16 bases between. The CDR3 extends over 15 amino acids. CDR3 nucleotides: TGTGCCAGCTCACCCCCGGGCCTTTCCGCGGAGACCCAGTACTTC. Its protein is CASSPPGLSAETQYF.

The CDR3 bases are TGTGCCAGCAGCCTAACACTAGCGAACAATGAGCAGTTCTTC. Amino acid sequence: CASSLTLANNEQFF. The V and J genes are TRBV4-2 and TRBJ2-1; 7 positions agree with TRBD2. V was clipped by 4 bases and J by 5 bases; unmatched bases: 5. CDR3 length equals 14 residues. Germline lookup yields CDR1 LGHNA and CDR2 YNFKEQ.

The chain uses TRBV19 and TRBJ1-1, with D hard to call. V was clipped by 6 bases and J by 0 bases, with 8 bases between them. CDR1 and CDR2 (germline): LNHDA, SQIVND (reference sequence). The CDR3 is 13 residues long. The CDR3 reads CASSATVNTEAFF. The CDR3 nucleotides read TGTGCCAGTAGCGCCACTGTGAACACTGAAGCTTTCTTT.

J is TRBJ2-7 and V is TRBV24-1; the D gene could be TRBD1 or TRBD2 (5 bases each). The CDR3 consists of 14 residues. The V and J ends lost 2 bases and 3 bases respectively, with 10 bases between them. Germline V CDR1 and CDR2: KGHDR, SFDVKD. The CDR3 bases are TGTGCCACCAGTGATTCCGGGACGAACTACGAGCAGTACTTC. It is translated as CATSDSGTNYEQYF.

The V call is TRBV27, the J call TRBJ1-4, with D tentatively TRBD1 (5 bases). The V gene lost 3 bases and the J gene lost 12 bases, with 17 bases spanning the gap. The CDR3 runs to 14 residues. The V gene's germline CDR1 is MNHEY and CDR2 SMNVEV (reference sequence). The CDR3 loop reads CASSFSGAREELFF. The CDR3 DNA reads as TGTGCCAGCAGTTTTTCTGGGGCCCGTGAGGAACTGTTTTTT.

The gene calls are TRBV5-1 and TRBJ2-7, with a tentative D call TRBD1 (6 bases). Between the trimmed V and J ends, which lost 4 bases and 5 bases, there was a span of 19 bases. CDR3 length: 15 residues. Germline CDR1 SGHRS, CDR2 YFSETQ. Here the CDR3 reads CASSRLTGLSDEQYF. DNA of the CDR3: TGCGCCAGCAGCCGACTCACAGGGTTATCGGACGAGCAGTACTTC. The full variable domain, in which reference TRBV5-1 and TRBJ2-7 provide the parts outside the CDR3, is KAGVTQTPRYLIKTRGQQVTLSCSPISGHRSVSWYQQTPGQGLQFLFEYFSETQRNKGNFPGRFSGRQFSNSRSEMNVSTLELGDSALYLCASSRLTGLSDEQYFGPGTRLTVT.

The chain links TRBV7-2 to TRBJ1-2; 10 nucleotides line up with TRBD1. Unmatched junction bases numbered 7, after V lost 5 bases and J lost 7 bases. The germline V gene encodes CDR1 SGHTA and CDR2 FQGNSA. The CDR3 is 14 amino acids. CDR3 loop: CASSVLRDRGGYTF. CDR3 sequence (DNA): TGTGCCAGCAGCGTCCTCCGGGACAGGGGTGGCTACACCTTC.

The chain has TRBV12-3 or TRBV12-4 and TRBJ2-1, with a possible D match to TRBD2 (6 bases). The CDR3 length is 13 residues. V lost 6 bases to trimming and J lost 6 bases, with 12 bases between them. The CDR3 DNA reads as TGTGCCAGCAGCCCAGCGGGTTCCAATGAGCAGTTCTTC. Translated: CASSPAGSNEQFF.

This sequence joins TRBV3-1 (or the pseudogene TRBV3-2) and TRBJ2-1; possibly TRBD2 for D (5 bases). Germline V gives CDR1 LGHDT, CDR2 YNNKEL (reference sequence). V was pared by 0 bases and J by 2 bases, with 8 bases between. CDR3 length: 15 residues. CDR3 protein: CASSQDVLAYNEQFF. The CDR3, as DNA: TGTGCCAGCAGCCAAGATGTACTAGCCTACAATGAGCAGTTCTTC.

This clone was counted a single time. This sequence joins TRBV21-1 and TRBJ1-6; the D call TRBD1 from the table was never checked on the DNA. TRBV21-1 is a pseudogene segment. The CDR3 covers 17 residues. Here the CDR3 DNA reads TGTGCCAGCAGCAAAGGAGGCCGGACAGGGAGAAATTCACCCCTCCACTTT. The encoded protein is CASSKGGRTGRNSPLHF.

This chain uses TRBV10-3 with TRBJ1-1; 8 bases fit TRBD1. Trimming took 4 bases from V and 6 from J; bases not matched to a gene: 10. The CDR3 is made up of 15 amino acids. Germline V lookup: CDR1 ENHRY, CDR2 SYGVKD. CDR3 sequence reads: CAISGGTGSSSEAFF. DNA of the CDR3: TGTGCCATCAGTGGGGGGACAGGTTCCTCCTCTGAAGCTTTCTTT.